The rows below give T cell receptor beta chains drawn from one sample of a study of OX40 agonist ivuxolimab in advanced cancers. The table came from immunoSEQ multiplex PCR; TCRdb's copy has only in-frame clones and leaves some out. The table lists around 68,000 clones, just over 85% of them singletons. Sequences were derived from CD4+ or CD8+ T cells sorted from blood, sampled in a trial of the OX40 agonist ivuxolimab. The receptor source for this set is an adult with an advanced solid tumor such as melanoma, head and neck, liver or kidney cancer. The CDR3 runs from the conserved cysteine through the conserved F or W. Each record gives: clone size, J gene, V gene, D gene, CDR3 DNA, CDR3 protein. The D gene is left open where the match is weak. Part of the rows lack a size; the others show once, few, many or a class for expanded clones.

>-|TRBJ2-3|TRBV5-6|-
TGTGCCAGCAGTGGGATCGCGGGCCCTAGCACAGATACGCAGTATTTT
CASSGIAGPSTDTQYF
>-|TRBJ2-3|TRBV19|TRBD1
TGTGCCAGTAGTGACGCGGGACAGGGGGCTTCAGATACGCAGTATTTT
CASSDAGQGASDTQYF
>-|TRBJ1-5|TRBV5-1|-
TGCGCCAGCAGCCCAGGGACCTCCGGGGGCAATCAGCCCCAGCATTTT
CASSPGTSGGNQPQHF
>-|TRBJ2-7|TRBV4-1|TRBD2
TGCGCCAGCAGCCAAGATGGCGGGAGTAAGGCCCACGAGCAGTACTTC
CASSQDGGSKAHEQYF
>-|TRBJ1-5|TRBV27|-
TGTGCCAGCAGTCCCGGGGAAAATCAGCCCCAGCATTTT
CASSPGENQPQHF
>-|TRBJ2-1|TRBV6-1|-
TGTGCCAGCAGTGGGCTAGCGCCTGAGTACAATGAGCAGTTCTTC
CASSGLAPEYNEQFF
>-|TRBJ2-7|TRBV5-6|TRBD2
TGTGCCAGCAGCTCACGACGGGGAGGGTTTAACCGTATGACCTACGAGCAGTACTTC
CASSSRRGGFNRMTYEQYF
>-|TRBJ2-3|TRBV10-1|TRBD2
TGCGCCAGCAGTCCGGGGGGGGATACGCAGTATTTT
CASSPGGDTQYF
>-|TRBJ2-5|TRBV5-1|-
TGCGCCAGCCGACTCGAGGGTGGAGAGACCCAGTACTTC
CASRLEGGETQYF
>-|TRBJ1-1|TRBV7-9|TRBD1
TGTGCCAGCAGCCAAAGACAGGGGGGGAACACTGAAGCTTTCTTT
CASSQRQGGNTEAFF
>-|TRBJ1-3|TRBV6-1|-
TGTGCCAGCACCGCACACTTCTCTGGAAACACCATATATTTT
CASTAHFSGNTIYF
>-|TRBJ2-2|TRBV11-3|-
TGTGCCAGCAGCTTAGGACTATCCTACACCGGGGAGCTGTTTTTT
CASSLGLSYTGELFF
>-|TRBJ2-7|TRBV7-9|TRBD2
TGTGCCAGCAGCTTAGGATTTCGAGCGGGAGAAGCCGAGCAGTACTTC
CASSLGFRAGEAEQYF
>few|TRBJ2-1|TRBV2|TRBD2
TGTGCCAGCAAAAGACAGCGGGAACAGTTCTTC
CASKRQREQFF
>-|TRBJ2-3|TRBV4-1|-
TGCGCCAGCAGCCAACATGACGGGGTCGGAACAGATACGCAGTATTTT
CASSQHDGVGTDTQYF